Below, 15 T cell receptor beta chains from the same sample are listed, as sequenced in a study of blood T cell repertoires in COVID-19. TCRdb keeps only in-frame clones here, not all; method: immunoSEQ multiplex PCR. Here the sample spans about 350,000 clones, roughly 90% being singletons. Sequencing used peripheral blood. The receptors stem from a woman in her sixties or seventies with COVID-19, enrolled during active disease.

The chain recombines TRBV9 with TRBJ1-3, with a tentative D call TRBD1 (6 bases). The CDR3 consists of 15 residues. The V gene's germline CDR1 is SGDLS and CDR2 YYNGEE. V was trimmed by 0 bases and J by 3 bases, leaving 10 bases between them. CDR3 coding DNA: TGTGCCAGCAGCGTAGCCAGGGGCGGTGGAAACACCATATATTTT. Translating gives CASSVARGGGNTIYF.

The gene calls are TRBV9 and TRBJ2-1; TRBD2 matches at 13 bases. CDR1 is SGDLS and CDR2 is YYNGEE in the germline V gene. V gave up 4 bases and J gave up 4 bases; unmatched junction bases: 2. The CDR3 has 15 amino acids. The CDR3 is CASSSGLAGYNEQFF. The CDR3 region has the DNA TGTGCCAGCAGCTCGGGACTAGCGGGGTACAATGAGCAGTTCTTC.

This chain joins TRBV2 and TRBJ1-5; 9 bases map to TRBD1. J was trimmed by 3 bases and V by 4 bases; bases with no gene match: 4. CDR1 and CDR2 (germline): SNHLY, FYNNEI. This CDR3 has 15 residues. CDR3 sequence: CASSAQGALNQPQHF. The CDR3, as DNA: TGTGCCAGCAGTGCACAGGGGGCCCTCAATCAGCCCCAGCATTTT. The complete variable domain, with remaining parts taken from reference TRBV2 and TRBJ1-5, reads EPEVTQTPSHQVTQMGQEVILRCVPISNHLYFYWYRQILGQKVEFLVSFYNNEISEKSEIFDDQFSVERPDGSNFTLKIRSTKLEDSAMYFCASSAQGALNQPQHFGDGTRLSIL.

The CDR3 reads CASSRAGGGETQYF. CDR3 DNA: TGTGCCAGCAGTAGAGCGGGGGGAGGCGAGACCCAGTACTTC. The genes are TRBV5-6 and TRBJ2-5; 9 bases agree with TRBD2. The CDR3 spans 14 residues. Germline loops: CDR1 SGHDT, CDR2 YYEEEE. The trim removed 5 bases at V and 5 bases at J, leaving 7 bases unmatched.

The rearrangement links TRBV7-9 to TRBJ1-1; D is unresolved. The CDR3 loop spans 15 amino acids. Trimming shortened V by 4 bases and J by 1 base, and 13 bases separated the two germline ends. Looked up from germline, CDR1 is SEHNR and CDR2 is FQNEAQ (reference sequence). This CDR3 is CASSSFRFENTEAFF. The CDR3 DNA sequence: TGTGCCAGCAGCTCCTTCAGGTTTGAGAACACTGAAGCTTTCTTT.

This clone was counted between two and nine times. CDR3 in amino acids: CASSQAGAWSPLHF. CDR3 nucleotide sequence: TGTGCCAGCAGCCAAGCGGGAGCTTGGTCACCCCTCCACTTT. This chain joins TRBV3-1 (or the pseudogene TRBV3-2) and TRBJ1-6; no clear D gene. Deletions cut 1 base from V and 10 bases from J, with 11 bases between. This CDR3 spans 14 amino acids. CDR1 LGHDT and CDR2 YNNKEL come from the germline V gene (reference sequence).

V usage is TRBV19 and J usage is TRBJ1-1; 7 bases align to TRBD1. Germline CDR1 and CDR2: LNHDA and SQIVND (reference sequence). The junction had 5 bases not matched to a gene; V was cut back by 0 bases and J by 10 bases. CDR3 length equals 13 residues. CDR3 DNA sequence: TGTGCCAGTAGTATAGAATGGCAGGGGGGAGCTTTCTTT. Protein: CASSIEWQGGAFF. Using reference TRBV19 and TRBJ1-1 for the parts outside the CDR3, the full variable domain is DGGITQSPKYLFRKEGQNVTLSCEQNLNHDAMYWYRQDPGQGLRLIYYSQIVNDFQKGDIAEGYSVSREKKESFPLTVTSAQKNPTAFYLCASSIEWQGGAFFGQGTRLTVV.

CDR3 protein: CASSPTGQRQPQHF. The CDR3 DNA reads as TGTGCCAGCAGCCCGACAGGGCAAAGGCAGCCCCAGCATTTT. The chain employs TRBV2 and TRBJ1-5, with 7 bases matching TRBD1. The germline V gene has CDR1 SNHLY and CDR2 FYNNEI. Germline trimming cut 6 bases from V and 7 bases from J; bases unmatched to any gene: 9. CDR3 length equals 14 residues.

The chain links TRBV6-5 to TRBJ1-6, with 7 bases identical to TRBD1. The CDR3 spans 15 residues. Germline V gene sequence: CDR1 MNHEY, CDR2 SVGAGI. After removal of 4 bases from V and 6 bases from J, the junction contained 6 bases not matched to a gene. The CDR3 sequence is CASSSDRVGNSPLHF. Written as DNA, the CDR3 is TGTGCCAGCAGTTCAGACAGGGTGGGTAATTCACCCCTCCACTTT.

This clone was seen just once. The rearrangement joins TRBV5-4 to TRBJ1-2; a possible D gene is TRBD1 (5 bases). This CDR3 has 17 amino acids. CDR1 SGHNT and CDR2 YYREEE come from the germline V gene (reference sequence). The ends were cut back, 0 bases at V and 0 bases at J, with 15 bases in the middle. The DNA for the CDR3 is TGTGCCAGCAGCTTGGTTGGGCTTGTCAGGGCTAACTATGGCTACACCTTC. Translating gives CASSLVGLVRANYGYTF.

The chain is built from TRBV7-9 and TRBJ2-1; 12 bases line up with TRBD2. The CDR3 totals 16 residues. With V trimmed by 3 bases and J by 8 bases, 8 bases remained unmatched. Germline V gene sequence: CDR1 SEHNR, CDR2 FQNEAQ (reference sequence). The CDR3 here is CASSLGLAGGPDEQFF. CDR3 in DNA: TGTGCCAGCAGCTTGGGGCTAGCGGGGGGGCCAGATGAGCAGTTCTTC.

This clone was observed a single time. The chain has TRBV25-1 and TRBJ2-3; D is ambiguous. Germline values: CDR1 MGHDK, CDR2 SYGVNS. CDR3 size: 14 residues. V was pared by 1 base and J by 3 bases, with 8 bases between. The CDR3 loop reads CASSESRATDTQYF. CDR3 DNA: TGTGCCAGCAGTGAATCAAGAGCGACAGATACGCAGTATTTT.

This clone was picked up one time. The gene calls are TRBV7-9 and TRBJ2-5, with a possible D match to TRBD2 (6 bases). The CDR3 contains 14 residues. Germline V gene sequence: CDR1 SEHNR, CDR2 FQNEAQ (reference sequence). The V gene lost 2 bases and the J gene lost 4 bases, with 11 bases spanning the gap. The CDR3 loop is CASSLPGERETQYF. As DNA, the CDR3 is TGTGCCAGCAGCTTACCGGGGGAAAGAGAGACCCAGTACTTC.

The J gene is TRBJ1-1, the V gene TRBV2; D not resolved. Germline assignment: CDR1 SNHLY and CDR2 FYNNEI. The CDR3 has 13 amino acids. Trimming removed 5 bases at V and 1 base at J, with 8 bases between. CDR3 sequence: CASSIIKNTEAFF. In DNA form, the CDR3 reads TGTGCCAGCAGTATAATAAAGAACACTGAAGCTTTCTTT.

V usage is TRBV18 and J usage is TRBJ2-3, with 9 nucleotides matching TRBD2. Trimming cost V 2 bases and J 11 bases; bases outside gene matches: 14. Per germline, CDR1 KGHSH and CDR2 LQKENI. This CDR3 spans 16 amino acids. The CDR3 DNA reads as TGTGCCAGCTCACCAAGTCTGGCGGGGGGGCCAGTTGAGCAGTATTTT. Translated: CASSPSLAGGPVEQYF.